The table lists the clone carrying this TCR beta chain with a count of one. As processed by the authors: Reference gene primer amplification gave nucleated cell count estimates. Clones were read by immunoSEQ multiplex PCR, and TCRdb kept only the in-frame ones, dropping some. V, J and clone size reflect that table, while D and trimming were determined from the DNA. The data hold fewer than 150,000 clones, with 60% to 85% observed a single time. This specimen comes from a study of blood T cell repertoires in COVID-19. Study-level background: The United States, Italy and Spain provided the acute and convalescent COVID-19 samples. Sources were T cells, B-cell-depleted T cells, or PBMCs; the material itself was cDNA or gDNA.

The germline gives CDR1 SGHTA, CDR2 FQGNSA. The CDR3 is made up of 15 amino acids. V trimming: 5 bases; J trimming: 4 bases; junction bases outside the gene matches: 10. The chain couples TRBV7-2 to TRBJ2-7; 8 positions match TRBD2. Sequenced sample: peripheral blood. This TCR was sampled from a man older than 75 with acute or convalescent COVID-19. This chain's CDR3 is CASSLSTGGGYEQYF. The CDR3 DNA follows: TGTGCCAGCAGCCTATCGACGGGCGGGGGGTACGAGCAGTACTTC.